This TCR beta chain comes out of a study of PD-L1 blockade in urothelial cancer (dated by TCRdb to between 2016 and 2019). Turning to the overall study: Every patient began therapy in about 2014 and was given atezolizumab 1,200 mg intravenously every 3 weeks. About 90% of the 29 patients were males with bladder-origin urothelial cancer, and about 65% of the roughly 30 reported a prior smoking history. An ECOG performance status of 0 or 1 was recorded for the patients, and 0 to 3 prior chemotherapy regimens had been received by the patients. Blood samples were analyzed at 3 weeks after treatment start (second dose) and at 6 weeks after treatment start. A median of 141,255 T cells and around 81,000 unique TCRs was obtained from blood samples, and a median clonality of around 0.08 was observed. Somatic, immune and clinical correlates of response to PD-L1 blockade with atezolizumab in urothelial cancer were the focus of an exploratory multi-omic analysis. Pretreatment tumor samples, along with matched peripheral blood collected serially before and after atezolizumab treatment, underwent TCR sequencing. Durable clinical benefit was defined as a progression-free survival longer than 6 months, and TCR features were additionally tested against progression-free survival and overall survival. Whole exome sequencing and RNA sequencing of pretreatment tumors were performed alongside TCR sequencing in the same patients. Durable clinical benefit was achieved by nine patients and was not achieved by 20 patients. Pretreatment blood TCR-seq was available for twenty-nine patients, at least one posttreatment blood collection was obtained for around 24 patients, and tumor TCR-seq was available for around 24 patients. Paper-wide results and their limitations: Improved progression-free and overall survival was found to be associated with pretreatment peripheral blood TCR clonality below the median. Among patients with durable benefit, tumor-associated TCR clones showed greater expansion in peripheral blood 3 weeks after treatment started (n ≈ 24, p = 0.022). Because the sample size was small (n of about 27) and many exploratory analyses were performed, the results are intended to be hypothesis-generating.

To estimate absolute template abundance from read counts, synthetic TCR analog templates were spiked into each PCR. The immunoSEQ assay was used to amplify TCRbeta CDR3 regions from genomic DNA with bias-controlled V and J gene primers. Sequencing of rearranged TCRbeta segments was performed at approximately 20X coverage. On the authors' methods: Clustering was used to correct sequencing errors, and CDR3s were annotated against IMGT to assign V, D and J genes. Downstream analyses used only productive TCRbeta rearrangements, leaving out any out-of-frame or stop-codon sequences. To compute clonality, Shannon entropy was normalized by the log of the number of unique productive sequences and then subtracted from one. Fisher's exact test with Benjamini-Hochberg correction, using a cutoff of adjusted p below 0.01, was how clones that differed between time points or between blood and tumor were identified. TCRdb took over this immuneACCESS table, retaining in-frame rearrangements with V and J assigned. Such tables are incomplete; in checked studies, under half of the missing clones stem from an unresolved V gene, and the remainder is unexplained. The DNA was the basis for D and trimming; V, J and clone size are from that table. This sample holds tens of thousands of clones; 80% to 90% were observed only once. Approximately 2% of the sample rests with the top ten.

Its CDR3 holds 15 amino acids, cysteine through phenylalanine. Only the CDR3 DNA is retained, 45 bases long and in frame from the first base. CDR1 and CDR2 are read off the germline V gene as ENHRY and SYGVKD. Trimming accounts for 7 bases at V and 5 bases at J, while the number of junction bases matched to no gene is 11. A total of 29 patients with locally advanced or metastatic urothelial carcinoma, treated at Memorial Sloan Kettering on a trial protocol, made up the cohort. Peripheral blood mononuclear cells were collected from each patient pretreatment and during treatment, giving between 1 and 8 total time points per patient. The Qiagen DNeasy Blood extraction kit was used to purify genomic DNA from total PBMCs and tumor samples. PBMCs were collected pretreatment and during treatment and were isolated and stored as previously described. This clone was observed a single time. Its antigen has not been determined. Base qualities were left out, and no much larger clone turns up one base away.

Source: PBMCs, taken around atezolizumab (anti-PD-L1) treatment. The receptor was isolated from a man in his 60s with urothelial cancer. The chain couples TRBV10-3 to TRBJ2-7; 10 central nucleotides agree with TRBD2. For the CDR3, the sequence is CAIMTTSGVVDEQYF. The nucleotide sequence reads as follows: TGTGCCATCATGACCACTAGCGGGGTAGTCGACGAGCAGTACTTC.